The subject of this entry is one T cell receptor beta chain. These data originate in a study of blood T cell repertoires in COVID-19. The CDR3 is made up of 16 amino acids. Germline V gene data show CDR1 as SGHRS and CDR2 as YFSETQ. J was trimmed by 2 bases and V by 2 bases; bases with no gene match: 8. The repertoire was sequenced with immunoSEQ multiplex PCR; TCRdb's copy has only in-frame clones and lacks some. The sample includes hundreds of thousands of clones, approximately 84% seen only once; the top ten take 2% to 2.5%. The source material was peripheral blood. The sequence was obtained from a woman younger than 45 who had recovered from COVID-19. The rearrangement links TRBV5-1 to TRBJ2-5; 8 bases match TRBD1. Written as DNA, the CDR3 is TGCGCCAGCAGCTTTGGACAGGGACTCCTTCAAGAGACCCAGTACTTC. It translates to CASSFGQGLLQETQYF.